This T cell receptor (beta chain) is drawn from a study of T cell repertoires in cytomegalovirus infection. General study results and limits: CMV-specific TCR beta clonotypes restricted by HLA-C dominated the ex vivo response. Cumulated frequencies of public TCR beta families served to identify carriers of CMV plus the relevant HLA.

The germline gives CDR1 MGHDK, CDR2 SYGVNS. The CDR3 extends over 17 amino acids. V was clipped by 1 base and J by 2 bases, with 17 bases between them. TCRdb used MiXCR to reprocess the reads, holding one entry per CDR3 protein. The table shows over 300,000 distinct CDR3 sequences, with more than 8% occurring only once. This clonotype has only a few counts. The antigen is not known. The genes are TRBV25-1 and TRBJ2-5; TRBD1 might be the D (6 bases). Sequencing used PBMCs. This receptor was taken from a human donor in good health (CMV status not recorded). Some clones in this sample may be carry-over from other donors' samples. The CDR3 spells CASSEFSPGQIQETQYF. CDR3 nucleotide sequence: TGTGCCAGCAGTGAATTTTCTCCAGGACAGATTCAAGAGACCCAGTACTTC.